This T cell receptor beta chain originates from a study of long-term antiretroviral therapy in people with HIV. Germline CDR1 and CDR2: SGHTA and FQGNSA. This CDR3 has 14 amino acids. V was clipped by 0 bases and J by 2 bases, with 4 bases between them. With survey level as its setting, the immunoSEQ assay was v3.0. This table comes from immunoSEQ multiplex PCR, and its TCRdb copy is limited to in-frame clones, with some not included. The data show 14,000 or so clones, with 88% seen just once and more than 9% held by the top ten. This clone was seen only a few times. Before they underwent DNA extraction, samples held 1-10 million cryopreserved PBMC.

The source material was unsorted PBMCs, sampled 6.2 years after starting antiretroviral therapy. The genes are TRBV7-2 and TRBJ2-2; D is undetermined. This receptor was identified in a middle-aged man with HIV. CDR3 bases: TGTGCCAGCAGCTTAGCGGTCAACACCGGGGAGCTGTTTTTT. Translating gives CASSLAVNTGELFF.